These 5 T cell receptor beta chains were sequenced from one sample in a study of HIV-infected patients and healthy controls. TCRdb passed the 5' RACE reads through MiXCR, listing each CDR3 protein once. The sample lists around 67,000 distinct CDR3 sequences, about 16% occurring once. The sequencing sample was made of CD4+ T cells from blood. These receptors were collected from a human donor in good health.

This clonotype was recorded many times. The chain carries TRBV7-2 and TRBJ2-3; unclear D gene. The V end lost 6 bases, the J end lost 9 bases, and 16 bases lay between the germline ends. CDR1 SGHTA and CDR2 FQGNSA come from the germline V gene. The CDR3 spans 13 residues. Written as DNA, the CDR3 is TGTGCCAGCAGTTCTGGGCCTTTCGGCACGCAGTATTTT. It specifies CASSSGPFGTQYF. Full variable domain (remainder filled in from reference TRBV7-2 and TRBJ2-3): GAGVSQSPSNKVTEKGKDVELRCDPISGHTALYWYRQSLGQGLEFLIYFQGNSAPDKSGLPSDRFSAERTGGSVSTLTIQRTQQEDSAVYLCASSSGPFGTQYFGPGTRLTVL.

The CDR3 region is CATSRREGKGNQPQHF. Written as DNA, the CDR3 is TGTGCCACCAGCAGAAGAGAGGGAAAGGGGAATCAGCCCCAGCATTTT. The rearrangement links TRBV15 to TRBJ1-5; a possible D gene is TRBD1 (5 bases). The germline gives CDR1 LNHNV, CDR2 YYDKDF (reference sequence). The CDR3 spans 16 residues. Trimming shortened V by 2 bases and J by 4 bases, and 15 bases separated the two germline ends.

The V and J genes are TRBV19 and TRBJ1-5; D is undetermined. This CDR3 contains 12 residues. The germline CDR1 and CDR2 sequences are LNHDA and SQIVND (reference sequence). V was cut by 5 bases and J by 4 bases, with 6 bases left in between. The CDR3 region is CASSPRNQPQHF. The DNA of the CDR3 is TGTGCCAGTAGTCCTCGGAATCAGCCCCAGCATTTT.

The chain combines TRBV5-6 with TRBJ2-5; 9 nucleotides agree with TRBD2. The CDR3 spans 15 residues. The V segment lost 0 bases and the J segment 7 bases; nucleotides outside the gene matches: 7. Germline V gene data show CDR1 as SGHDT and CDR2 as YYEEEE. The CDR3 sequence is CASSLVRGGSVTQYF. CDR3 sequence (DNA): TGTGCCAGCAGCTTGGTGCGGGGGGGCTCAGTGACCCAGTACTTC.

V is TRBV7-2 and J is TRBJ1-4; no clear D gene. The CDR3 is 13 residues long. Deletions cut 4 bases from V and 11 bases from J, with 14 bases between. Germline CDR1 reads SGHTA; CDR2 reads FQGNSA. CDR3 protein: CASSSPGFGKLFF. For the CDR3, the DNA is TGTGCCAGCAGCTCCCCGGGCTTTGGGAAACTGTTTTTT.